This T cell receptor beta chain was retrieved from a study of CDR3 diversity in severe acne. In TCRdb, the PCR reads were re-called with MiXCR into one record per CDR3 protein. The sample yields about 93,000 distinct CDR3 sequences, about half seen once. The germline V gene encodes CDR1 DFQATT and CDR2 SNEGSKA (reference sequence). Trimming pared 0 bases from V and 1 base from J, leaving 9 bases between. The CDR3 loop spans 14 amino acids. The clonotype comes from a male donor in good health, serving as a control. What was sequenced was blood. The chain uses TRBV20-1 and TRBJ1-2; D not certain. In DNA form, the CDR3 reads TGCAGTGCTAGAGATCAGGCCCGTAACTATGGCTACACCTTC. This encodes CSARDQARNYGYTF.